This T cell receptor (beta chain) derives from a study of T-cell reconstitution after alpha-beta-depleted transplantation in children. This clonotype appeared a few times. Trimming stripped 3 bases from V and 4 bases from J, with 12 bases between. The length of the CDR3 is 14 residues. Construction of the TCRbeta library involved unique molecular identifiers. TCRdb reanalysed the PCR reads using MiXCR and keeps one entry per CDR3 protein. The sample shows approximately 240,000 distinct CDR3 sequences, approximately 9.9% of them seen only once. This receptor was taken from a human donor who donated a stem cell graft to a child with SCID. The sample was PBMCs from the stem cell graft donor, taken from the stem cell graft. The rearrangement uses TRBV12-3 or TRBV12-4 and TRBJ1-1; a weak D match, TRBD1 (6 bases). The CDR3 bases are TGTGCCAGCAGTTTCCGTCAGGGGAGCACTGAAGCTTTCTTT. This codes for CASSFRQGSTEAFF.